The rows below give T cell receptor beta chains drawn from one sample of a study of cytomegalovirus exposure and HLA in healthy donors. Sequencing was performed with immunoSEQ multiplex PCR; in TCRdb, only in-frame clones are kept and a portion is missing. In the table there are about 160,000 clones, more than 75% of which are singletons. The sequenced sample was PBMCs. The receptors come from a young man in good health and CMV-seropositive. CDR3s leave out the opening cysteine and the closing phenylalanine or tryptophan. Each record gives: CDR3 protein, V gene, D gene, J gene. The D gene is left open where the match is weak.

CDR3: ASTRDRVSPGNTIY; V: TRBV5-1; D: TRBD1; J: TRBJ1-3
CDR3: ASSYSKRQF; V: TRBV6-5; D: -; J: TRBJ2-1
CDR3: ASSLGPDTYEQY; V: TRBV5-5; D: -; J: TRBJ2-7
CDR3: ASRQTGDTEAF; V: TRBV7-8; D: TRBD1; J: TRBJ1-1
CDR3: ASSPGQGVRNTIY; V: TRBV7-9; D: TRBD1; J: TRBJ1-3
CDR3: ASSPTGGAREKLF; V: TRBV5-6; D: -; J: TRBJ1-4
CDR3: ASSQVGLAGETDTQY; V: TRBV4-2; D: TRBD2; J: TRBJ2-3
CDR3: ASSIGAGGRETQY; V: TRBV19; D: TRBD1; J: TRBJ2-5
CDR3: ATSRHREPYEQY; V: TRBV15; D: -; J: TRBJ2-7
CDR3: ASSQGGASGGTNEQF; V: TRBV4-3; D: TRBD2; J: TRBJ2-1
CDR3: ASSIDREVYTEAF; V: TRBV19; D: -; J: TRBJ1-1
CDR3: ASSESAAGGKETQY; V: TRBV2; D: TRBD1; J: TRBJ2-5
CDR3: AWSREVGGYT; V: TRBV30; D: -; J: TRBJ1-2
CDR3: ASSPRGMAPLH; V: TRBV6-5; D: -; J: TRBJ1-6
CDR3: ASSLGPNQETQY; V: TRBV7-3; D: -; J: TRBJ2-5
CDR3: ATSSTTGTSGDRTDTQY; V: TRBV15; D: TRBD2; J: TRBJ2-3
CDR3: ASSSTSGRNNEQF; V: TRBV5-4; D: TRBD2; J: TRBJ2-1
CDR3: ASSAQTSLAVGETQY; V: TRBV18; D: TRBD2; J: TRBJ2-5
CDR3: ASSATGSKTQY; V: TRBV9; D: -; J: TRBJ2-5
CDR3: ASSLDWGGTDTQY; V: TRBV13; D: -; J: TRBJ2-3
CDR3: ASSWGGTGLSPLH; V: TRBV5-4; D: TRBD1; J: TRBJ1-6
CDR3: ASSPTRPGQRTYGYT; V: TRBV7-9; D: TRBD1; J: TRBJ1-2
CDR3: ASSQAALGQETQY; V: TRBV4-2; D: -; J: TRBJ2-5
CDR3: SVPGQDWPIRDTQY; V: TRBV29-1; D: TRBD1; J: TRBJ2-3
CDR3: ASSGFSGGPGQQF; V: TRBV25-1; D: TRBD2; J: TRBJ2-1
CDR3: ASSLVGTTSNNEQF; V: TRBV11-2; D: TRBD2; J: TRBJ2-1
CDR3: ASSQKGTGSEQY; V: TRBV4-3; D: TRBD1; J: TRBJ2-7
CDR3: SVEQGTNEQY; V: TRBV29-1; D: -; J: TRBJ2-7
CDR3: ASSLDQGYDEQF; V: TRBV7-9; D: -; J: TRBJ2-1
CDR3: ASSIRSGGANVLT; V: TRBV19; D: -; J: TRBJ2-6
CDR3: SASGAEY; V: TRBV20-1; D: -; J: TRBJ2-7
CDR3: ASSLVAGELF; V: TRBV5-4; D: -; J: TRBJ2-2
CDR3: ASRQDSYEQY; V: TRBV19; D: -; J: TRBJ2-7
CDR3: ASSLRLAWETQY; V: TRBV7-9; D: TRBD2; J: TRBJ2-5
CDR3: ASSMGGGFNQPQH; V: TRBV19; D: -; J: TRBJ1-5
CDR3: ASSEARTGAYPQH; V: TRBV6-1; D: TRBD1; J: TRBJ1-5
CDR3: ASSSPTGGGHEQY; V: TRBV7-9; D: TRBD1; J: -
CDR3: ASSPHRFTGELF; V: TRBV14; D: -; J: TRBJ2-2
CDR3: ASSLGALEAF; V: TRBV11-2; D: -; J: TRBJ1-1
CDR3: SAWDFYEQY; V: TRBV20-1; D: -; J: TRBJ2-7
CDR3: ATGRGHQMETQY; V: TRBV15; D: -; J: TRBJ2-5
CDR3: ASSEWGLAGVTYEQY; V: TRBV10-1; D: TRBD2; J: TRBJ2-7
CDR3: ASSGAGAIGNQPQH; V: TRBV6-1; D: -; J: TRBJ1-5
CDR3: ATKRDRGLEGNQPQH; V: TRBV19; D: TRBD1; J: TRBJ1-5
CDR3: ASSQVHSLSASLEAF; V: TRBV4-3; D: -; J: TRBJ1-1
CDR3: ASSLTSASYNEQF; V: TRBV14; D: TRBD2; J: TRBJ2-1
CDR3: ASSPYFTGIYEQY; V: TRBV5-1; D: -; J: TRBJ2-7
CDR3: ASSKDRVITEAF; V: TRBV19; D: TRBD1; J: TRBJ1-1
CDR3: ASSQDTGNTIY; V: TRBV2; D: -; J: TRBJ1-3
CDR3: ASSSPTENYGYT; V: TRBV28; D: -; J: TRBJ1-2
CDR3: SVEEMSGGYIGGTEAF; V: TRBV29-1; D: TRBD1; J: TRBJ1-1
CDR3: ASSQRGQGRTYEQY; V: TRBV23-1; D: TRBD1; J: TRBJ2-7
CDR3: ASSLEGDRRMRVQETQY; V: TRBV5-4; D: TRBD1; J: TRBJ2-5
CDR3: ASSQDRHGSQPQH; V: TRBV18; D: -; J: TRBJ1-5